This is a list of T cell receptor beta chains from one sample in a study of CD8 T cells in Susac syndrome. TCRdb ran MiXCR on the immunoSEQ multiplex PCR reads and lists one entry per CDR3 protein. The data contain 110,000 or so distinct CDR3 sequences, roughly 92% of them singletons. What was sequenced was CD4+ T cells from PBMCs. The receptor set was obtained from a human donor in good health. Each CDR3 is given without its conserved first and last residue.

V gene: TRBV19; J gene: TRBJ1-5; CDR3 protein: ASSTYRGSNQPQH
V gene: TRBV18; J gene: TRBJ2-5; CDR3 protein: ASSRGNQETQY
V gene: TRBV6-5; J gene: TRBJ1-3; CDR3 protein: ASSYSLGNTIY
V gene: TRBV7-9; J gene: TRBJ2-5; CDR3 protein: ASSRTEAGGETQY
V gene: TRBV29-1; J gene: TRBJ2-5; CDR3 protein: SVRNRGGETQY
V gene: TRBV27; J gene: TRBJ1-1; CDR3 protein: ASRDRGKVTEAF
V gene: TRBV25-1; J gene: TRBJ2-1; CDR3 protein: ASSEQGANINEQF
V gene: TRBV28; J gene: TRBJ2-6; CDR3 protein: ASSPQGTNVLT
V gene: TRBV20-1; J gene: TRBJ2-1; CDR3 protein: SARVADLSYNEQF
V gene: TRBV12-3/TRBV12-4; J gene: TRBJ2-1; CDR3 protein: ASSSRTIYSYNEQF
V gene: TRBV7-2; J gene: TRBJ1-2; CDR3 protein: ASSLGQNYGYT
V gene: TRBV7-9; J gene: TRBJ2-7; CDR3 protein: ASSLETAAVEQY
V gene: TRBV6-2/TRBV6-3; J gene: TRBJ1-3; CDR3 protein: ASSYSRRAKITIY
V gene: TRBV5-4; J gene: TRBJ2-2; CDR3 protein: ASSIGLDGELF
V gene: TRBV6-2/TRBV6-3; J gene: TRBJ2-2; CDR3 protein: ASSYKGGTGELF
V gene: TRBV2; J gene: TRBJ2-3; CDR3 protein: ASRADSTDTQY
V gene: TRBV28; J gene: TRBJ1-1; CDR3 protein: ASSSWTGTAF
V gene: TRBV6-5; J gene: TRBJ2-4; CDR3 protein: ASSYNLQGALRNIQY
V gene: TRBV11-2; J gene: TRBJ2-5; CDR3 protein: ASSLPLAEREAQY
V gene: TRBV30; J gene: TRBJ1-1; CDR3 protein: AWSVQGGWEIEAF
V gene: TRBV6-5; J gene: TRBJ2-7; CDR3 protein: ASKWATGAAYEQY
V gene: TRBV5-1; J gene: TRBJ2-7; CDR3 protein: ASSLTGEGPYEQY
V gene: TRBV5-4; J gene: TRBJ1-1; CDR3 protein: ASSWTGKMNTEAF
V gene: TRBV5-1; J gene: TRBJ1-1; CDR3 protein: ASSVQTGNTEAF
V gene: TRBV12-3/TRBV12-4; J gene: TRBJ2-7; CDR3 protein: ASSPLTQRQY
V gene: TRBV13; J gene: TRBJ2-2; CDR3 protein: ASSLGSGTGELF
V gene: TRBV2; J gene: TRBJ1-1; CDR3 protein: ASSAQTGEAF
V gene: TRBV27; J gene: TRBJ2-4; CDR3 protein: ASRSGAHKVNIQY
V gene: TRBV3-1; J gene: TRBJ2-7; CDR3 protein: ASSPAGFLEQY
V gene: TRBV30; J gene: TRBJ2-2; CDR3 protein: AWQRRREGELF
V gene: TRBV27; J gene: TRBJ2-3; CDR3 protein: ATGSSSTDTQY
V gene: TRBV29-1; J gene: TRBJ2-7; CDR3 protein: SVGDFGLEQY
V gene: TRBV4-2; J gene: TRBJ2-2; CDR3 protein: ASSQAGSGTGELF
V gene: TRBV2; J gene: TRBJ2-1; CDR3 protein: ASSDDSYNEQF
V gene: TRBV24-1; J gene: TRBJ2-1; CDR3 protein: ATSDLRSNNEQF
V gene: TRBV5-1; J gene: TRBJ2-3; CDR3 protein: ASSLQGQRTDTQY
V gene: TRBV5-1; J gene: TRBJ2-7; CDR3 protein: ASSLLSGGGSYEQY
V gene: TRBV29-1; J gene: TRBJ2-1; CDR3 protein: SVEVLPYSSYNEQF
V gene: TRBV7-9; J gene: TRBJ2-5; CDR3 protein: ASSFGVPGETQY
V gene: TRBV7-3; J gene: TRBJ2-4; CDR3 protein: ASSLTGNSGNIQY
V gene: TRBV7-9; J gene: TRBJ2-5; CDR3 protein: ASSSLAGVETQY
V gene: TRBV28; J gene: TRBJ2-3; CDR3 protein: ASSLETSDTQY
V gene: TRBV7-9; J gene: TRBJ2-4; CDR3 protein: ASSQSLGSSKNIQY
V gene: TRBV9; J gene: TRBJ2-2; CDR3 protein: ASSVVGEDGELF
V gene: TRBV27; J gene: TRBJ2-5; CDR3 protein: ASSTGGGSQETQY
V gene: TRBV23-1; J gene: TRBJ1-5; CDR3 protein: ASSQSRLNQPQH
V gene: TRBV2; J gene: TRBJ2-1; CDR3 protein: ASRGWVGVYNEQF
V gene: TRBV19; J gene: TRBJ2-7; CDR3 protein: ASSIFAGLPQAEQY
V gene: TRBV11-2; J gene: TRBJ2-7; CDR3 protein: ASSLVRESYEQY
V gene: TRBV27; J gene: TRBJ2-3; CDR3 protein: ASSREWFTSGRAVLY
V gene: TRBV2; J gene: TRBJ1-4; CDR3 protein: ASSELGGLGEKLF
V gene: TRBV19; J gene: TRBJ1-2; CDR3 protein: ASSGSRLGAYGYT
V gene: TRBV6-2/TRBV6-3; J gene: TRBJ1-4; CDR3 protein: ASRRGDEKLF
V gene: TRBV6-2/TRBV6-3; J gene: TRBJ2-7; CDR3 protein: ASSSLAGRVQY
V gene: TRBV2; J gene: TRBJ1-1; CDR3 protein: ASINPPGGDTEAF
V gene: TRBV29-1; J gene: TRBJ2-2; CDR3 protein: SVLPGTGRTGELF
V gene: TRBV7-2; J gene: TRBJ1-5; CDR3 protein: ASSLAGEGHQPQH